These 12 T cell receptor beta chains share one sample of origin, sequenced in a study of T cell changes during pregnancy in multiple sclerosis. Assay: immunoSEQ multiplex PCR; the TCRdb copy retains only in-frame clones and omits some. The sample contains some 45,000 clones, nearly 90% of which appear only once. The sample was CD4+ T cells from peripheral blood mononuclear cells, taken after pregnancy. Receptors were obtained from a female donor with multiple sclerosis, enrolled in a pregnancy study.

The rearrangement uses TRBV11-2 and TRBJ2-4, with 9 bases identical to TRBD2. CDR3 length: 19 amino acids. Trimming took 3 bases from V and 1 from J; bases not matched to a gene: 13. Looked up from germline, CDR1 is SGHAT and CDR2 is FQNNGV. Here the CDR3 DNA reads TGTGCCAGCAGCTTTTCGGGGCTAGCGGGGTCCCCTGCCAAAAACATTCAGTACTTC. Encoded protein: CASSFSGLAGSPAKNIQYF.

DNA of the CDR3: TGCAGCGTTGAAGGAGGGCCCGGGGAGACCCAGTACTTC. It specifies CSVEGGPGETQYF. This chain connects TRBV29-1 to TRBJ2-5, with a tentative D call TRBD2 (5 bases). V lost 1 base and J 5 bases, leaving 11 bases between the germline ends. This CDR3 region has 13 residues. Germline lookup yields CDR1 SQVTM and CDR2 ANQGSEA.

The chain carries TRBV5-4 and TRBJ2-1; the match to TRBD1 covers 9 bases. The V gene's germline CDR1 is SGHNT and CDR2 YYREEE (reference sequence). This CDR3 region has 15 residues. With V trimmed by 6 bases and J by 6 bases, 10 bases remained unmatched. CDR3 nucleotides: TGTGCCAGCACCGATGCACAGGGGGCAGGCAATGAGCAGTTCTTC. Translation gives CASTDAQGAGNEQFF.

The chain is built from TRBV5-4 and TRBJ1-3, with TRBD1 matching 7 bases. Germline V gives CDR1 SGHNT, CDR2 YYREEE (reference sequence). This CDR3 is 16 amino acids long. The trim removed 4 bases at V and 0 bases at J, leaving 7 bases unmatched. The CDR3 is CASSTGQSSSGNTIYF. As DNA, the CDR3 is TGTGCCAGCAGCACGGGACAGAGCAGCTCTGGAAACACCATATATTTT.

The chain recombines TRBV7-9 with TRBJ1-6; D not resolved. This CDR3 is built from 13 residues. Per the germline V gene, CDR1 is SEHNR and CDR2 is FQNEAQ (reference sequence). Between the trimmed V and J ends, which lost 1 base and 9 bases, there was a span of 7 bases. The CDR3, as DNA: TGTGCCAGCAGCTTAGAAACGGTTTCACCCCTCCACTTT. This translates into CASSLETVSPLHF.

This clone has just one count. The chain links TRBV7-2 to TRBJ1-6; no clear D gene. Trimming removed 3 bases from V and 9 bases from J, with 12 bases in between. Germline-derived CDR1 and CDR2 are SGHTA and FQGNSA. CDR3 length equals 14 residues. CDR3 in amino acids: CASSFRGIGSPLHF. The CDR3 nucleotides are TGTGCCAGCAGCTTTAGAGGGATTGGTTCACCCCTCCACTTT.

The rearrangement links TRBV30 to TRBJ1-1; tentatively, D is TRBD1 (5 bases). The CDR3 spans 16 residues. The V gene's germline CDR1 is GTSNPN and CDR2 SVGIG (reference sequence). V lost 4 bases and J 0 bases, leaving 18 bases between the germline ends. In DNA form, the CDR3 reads TGTGCCTGGATTTTGGCCTCGGGGGTGATGAACACTGAAGCTTTCTTT. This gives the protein CAWILASGVMNTEAFF.

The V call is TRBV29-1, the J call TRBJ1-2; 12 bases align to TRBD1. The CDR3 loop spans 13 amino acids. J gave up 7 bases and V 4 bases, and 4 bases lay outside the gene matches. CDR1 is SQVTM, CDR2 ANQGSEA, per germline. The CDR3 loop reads CSVGDRGRGGYTF. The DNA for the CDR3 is TGCAGCGTTGGGGACAGGGGGCGAGGTGGCTACACCTTC.

CDR3 protein: CAISETSGVGYTF. The DNA for the CDR3 is TGTGCCATCAGTGAGACATCCGGGGTCGGCTACACCTTC. The V call is TRBV10-3, the J call TRBJ1-2; D is uncertain. Per germline, CDR1 ENHRY and CDR2 SYGVKD. The CDR3 loop spans 13 amino acids. Trimming pared 2 bases from V and 8 bases from J, leaving 12 bases between.

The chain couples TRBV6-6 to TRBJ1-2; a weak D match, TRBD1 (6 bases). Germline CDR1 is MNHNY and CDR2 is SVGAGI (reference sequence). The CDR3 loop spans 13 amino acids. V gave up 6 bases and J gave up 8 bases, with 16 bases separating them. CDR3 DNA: TGTGCCAGCAGGTCGGACAGTGCGGAAGGCTACACCTTC. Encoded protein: CASRSDSAEGYTF.

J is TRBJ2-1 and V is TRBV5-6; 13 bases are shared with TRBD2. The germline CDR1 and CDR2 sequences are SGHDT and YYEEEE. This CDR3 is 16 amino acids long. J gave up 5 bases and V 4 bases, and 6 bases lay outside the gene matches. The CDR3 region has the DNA TGTGCCAGCAGCCTCTCCGGGACTAGCGGGGACAATGAGCAGTTCTTC. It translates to CASSLSGTSGDNEQFF. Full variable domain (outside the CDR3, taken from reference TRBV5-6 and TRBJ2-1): DAGVTQSPTHLIKTRGQQVTLRCSPKSGHDTVSWYQQALGQGPQFIFQYYEEEERQRGNFPDRFSGHQFPNYSSELNVNALLLGDSALYLCASSLSGTSGDNEQFFGPGTRLTVL.

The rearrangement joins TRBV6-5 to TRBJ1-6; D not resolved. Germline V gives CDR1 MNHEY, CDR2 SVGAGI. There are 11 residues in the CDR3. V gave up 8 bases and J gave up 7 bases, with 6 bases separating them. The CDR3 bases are TGTGCCAGCGGTCAGAATTCACCCCTCCACTTT. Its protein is CASGQNSPLHF.